These 20 T cell receptor beta chains were sequenced from one sample in a study of cytomegalovirus exposure and HLA in healthy donors. A multiplex PCR was run with 60 Vbeta primers and 13 Jbeta primers. Using immunoSEQ multiplex PCR, the repertoire was profiled, and TCRdb retains in-frame clones only, with some absent. The data hold about 140,000 clones, with around 80% observed a single time. Sequencing was performed on PBMCs. The origin of the receptors is a man aged 18 to 29 in good health and CMV-seropositive.

The chain uses TRBV4-1 and TRBJ2-3; D is unresolved. Germline assignment: CDR1 MGHRA and CDR2 YSYEKL. The CDR3 is made up of 14 amino acids. Trimming took 4 bases from V and 6 from J, leaving 14 bases between them. The CDR3 DNA follows: TGCGCCAGCAGCCTTATATCCCCGCGGGATACGCAGTATTTT. This translates into CASSLISPRDTQYF.

This clone was counted a single time. The chain links TRBV5-1 to TRBJ2-7, with 7 positions matching TRBD1. Germline CDR1 is SGHRS and CDR2 is YFSETQ. V was clipped by 7 bases and J by 3 bases; unmatched bases: 7. This CDR3 is built from 13 residues. The CDR3 sequence is CASASTGYYEQYF. The CDR3 bases are TGCGCCAGCGCCTCGACAGGGTACTACGAGCAGTACTTC. Filled out from reference TRBV5-1 and TRBJ2-7, the complete variable domain reads KAGVTQTPRYLIKTRGQQVTLSCSPISGHRSVSWYQQTPGQGLQFLFEYFSETQRNKGNFPGRFSGRQFSNSRSEMNVSTLELGDSALYLCASASTGYYEQYFGPGTRLTVT.

J is TRBJ2-2 and V is TRBV5-1, with D perhaps matching TRBD1 (5 bases). V was clipped by 6 bases and J by 0 bases, with 15 bases between them. The CDR3 runs 16 residues. Germline V gene data show CDR1 as SGHRS and CDR2 as YFSETQ. The CDR3 sequence is CASTSYDRSNTGELFF. The CDR3 coding sequence is TGCGCCAGCACTTCGTACGACAGATCGAACACCGGGGAGCTGTTTTTT.

This chain connects TRBV5-5 to TRBJ1-3, with D maybe TRBD1 (6 bases). Germline V lookup: CDR1 SGHKS, CDR2 YYEKEE (reference sequence). Trimming pared 0 bases from V and 5 bases from J, leaving 15 bases between. The CDR3 extends over 16 amino acids. The chain's CDR3 is CASSLGAGTSRNTIYF. The DNA for the CDR3 is TGTGCCAGCAGCTTGGGGGCCGGGACATCAAGAAACACCATATATTTT.

This chain uses TRBV6-1 with TRBJ1-2; 8 nucleotides agree with TRBD1. After removal of 6 bases from V and 5 bases from J, the junction contained 8 bases not matched to a gene. Per the germline V gene, CDR1 is MNHNS and CDR2 is SASEGT. The CDR3 length is 14 residues. The CDR3 nucleotides read TGTGCCAGCAGATCCATGGACAGGGTGTATGGCTACACCTTC. Translation: CASRSMDRVYGYTF.

The chain is built from TRBV4-1 and TRBJ2-1; no reliable D call. The CDR3 is made up of 16 amino acids. V was cut by 3 bases and J by 0 bases, with 12 bases left in between. CDR1 and CDR2 (germline): MGHRA, YSYEKL. The CDR3 DNA follows: TGCGCCAGCAGCCACGGAGCGTCTAGCTCCTACAATGAGCAGTTCTTC. Translating it yields CASSHGASSSYNEQFF.

The chain recombines TRBV19 with TRBJ2-5, with D possibly matching TRBD1 (6 bases). V dropped 7 bases and J dropped 4 bases, with 16 bases sitting between them. The CDR3 spans 14 residues. Germline CDR1 is LNHDA and CDR2 is SQIVND (reference sequence). The CDR3 nucleotides read TGTGCCAGTACCCCAGGGGTCAGCAGAGAGACCCAGTACTTC. The encoded protein is CASTPGVSRETQYF.

This rearrangement joins TRBV5-6 to TRBJ2-3, with D tentatively TRBD2 (5 bases). Germline-derived CDR1 and CDR2 are SGHDT and YYEEEE. The CDR3 is made up of 16 amino acids. V dropped 2 bases and J dropped 4 bases, with 17 bases sitting between them. The CDR3: CASSFRENTRADTQYF. The CDR3 DNA reads TGTGCCAGCAGCTTTAGGGAGAACACACGGGCAGATACGCAGTATTTT.

The chain has TRBV29-1 and TRBJ2-7; D perhaps matches TRBD1 (5 bases). V lost 6 bases to trimming and J lost 5 bases, with 17 bases between them. This CDR3 is 13 amino acids long. CDR1 is SQVTM and CDR2 is ANQGSEA in the germline V gene. This CDR3 reads CSVCPGFQDEQYF. The CDR3 DNA reads TGCAGCGTCTGCCCAGGGTTTCAGGACGAGCAGTACTTC.

On this clone: The same CDR3 is also encoded by other DNA sequences in this sample. The CDR3 region is CASSDRNTGELFF. CDR3 sequence (DNA): TGCGCCAGCAGTGATAGGAACACCGGGGAGCTGTTTTTT. V gene TRBV10-1 combines with J gene TRBJ2-2; unclear D gene. From germline, CDR1 is WNHNN and CDR2 SYGVQD (reference sequence). Trimming cost V 3 bases and J 1 base, with 3 bases left between them. The CDR3 consists of 13 residues.

V usage is TRBV19 and J usage is TRBJ2-3, with 12 bases lining up with TRBD2. The germline CDR1 and CDR2 sequences are LNHDA and SQIVND (reference sequence). This CDR3 has 16 amino acids. J gave up 2 bases and V 4 bases, and 4 bases lay outside the gene matches. DNA for the CDR3: TGTGCCAGTAGTACTTGGACTAGCGGGGTCACAGATACGCAGTATTTT. This encodes CASSTWTSGVTDTQYF.

This chain joins TRBV6-1 and TRBJ2-3; tentative D call: TRBD1 (5 bases). CDR3 length: 14 residues. V was cut by 7 bases and J by 0 bases, with 11 bases left in between. The V gene's germline CDR1 is MNHNS and CDR2 SASEGT. The DNA for the CDR3 is TGTGCCAGCACGCCAGGGCCAAGCACAGATACGCAGTATTTT. Protein: CASTPGPSTDTQYF.

This clone was detected only a few times. The chain is built from TRBV27 and TRBJ2-1; 9 nucleotides match TRBD1. With 4 bases clipped from V and 9 bases from J, the junction kept 7 bases outside the gene matches. Germline V gene data show CDR1 as MNHEY and CDR2 as SMNVEV (reference sequence). CDR3 length: 14 residues. In DNA form, the CDR3 reads TGTGCCAGCAGTTCGCGACAGGGGGTCAGTGAGCAGTTCTTC. Its translation: CASSSRQGVSEQFF.

This rearrangement joins TRBV4-1 to TRBJ1-1; possible D gene TRBD1, 5 bases. V gave up 1 base and J gave up 8 bases, with 11 bases separating them. The CDR3 extends over 13 amino acids. CDR1 and CDR2 from the germline V gene are MGHRA and YSYEKL. The CDR3 region has the DNA TGCGCCAGCAGCCAAGTTGGGGCTGGCGAAGCTTTCTTT. Amino acid sequence: CASSQVGAGEAFF.

The gene calls are TRBV28 and TRBJ1-3, with 7 positions matching TRBD1. Germline V gene lookup returns CDR1 MDHEN and CDR2 SYDVKM. Losses at the gene ends were 4 bases for V and 2 bases for J; bases not matched to a gene: 5. This CDR3 region has 15 residues. The CDR3 DNA reads as TGTGCCAGCAGTTATTACAGGGGAACTGGAAACACCATATATTTT. Translated, it gives CASSYYRGTGNTIYF.

V and J are TRBV19 and TRBJ2-3; 8 nucleotides match TRBD1. V dropped 5 bases and J dropped 1; count of bases not matched to a gene: 2. Germline values: CDR1 LNHDA, CDR2 SQIVND (reference sequence). CDR3 length: 14 amino acids. The CDR3 coding sequence is TGTGCCAGTAGTGAGGACAGGGGCACAGATACGCAGTATTTT. It translates to CASSEDRGTDTQYF.

CDR3 coding DNA: TGCGCCAGCAGCCAAGGGTCCAGTGGCGAGCAGTACTTC. It yields the protein CASSQGSSGEQYF. The rearrangement uses TRBV4-1 and TRBJ2-7, with D unclear. The germline gives CDR1 MGHRA, CDR2 YSYEKL. V was cut by 1 base and J by 6 bases, with 10 bases left in between. CDR3 length: 13 amino acids.

This clone was seen more than once but under ten times. This sequence joins TRBV5-4 and TRBJ1-1; 9 nucleotides agree with TRBD1. The CDR3 is 17 residues long. Germline CDR1 and CDR2: SGHNT and YYREEE (reference sequence). The ends lost 4 bases at V and 0 bases at J; junction bases unmatched: 10. The CDR3 region is CASSSNRGQYVNTEAFF. The CDR3, as DNA: TGTGCCAGCAGCAGTAACAGGGGGCAATATGTGAACACTGAAGCTTTCTTT.

About this clone: Other DNA sequences in the same sample also yield this CDR3. This chain connects TRBV5-1 to TRBJ1-1; TRBD1 matches 9 bases. Trimming cost V 4 bases and J 7 bases; bases outside gene matches: 2. Germline V CDR1 and CDR2: SGHRS, YFSETQ. The CDR3 is made up of 12 amino acids. This CDR3 reads CASSLGQGEAFF. DNA of the CDR3: TGCGCCAGCAGCCTGGGACAGGGTGAAGCTTTCTTT.

This chain links TRBV6-1 with TRBJ2-7; D is perhaps TRBD1 (6 bases). In germline, CDR1 is MNHNS, CDR2 SASEGT. V lost 0 bases and J 1 base, leaving 13 bases between the germline ends. CDR3 size: 16 residues. CDR3 sequence reads: CASSEALGTFSYEQYF. As DNA, the CDR3 is TGTGCCAGCAGTGAAGCGCTCGGGACATTTTCCTACGAGCAGTACTTC.